The next 32 T cell receptor beta chains were all read from a single sample in a study of response to subunit inactivated influenza vaccine. TCRdb recomputed calls from the RT-PCR reads with MiXCR, one row per CDR3 protein. The sample has some 800,000 distinct CDR3 sequences; 20% to 25% are singletons. This specimen consisted of PBMCs from blood, obtained roughly 5 days after vaccination. These receptors all come from a man aged 50 or older who received an inactivated influenza vaccine.

CDR3 region: CASSQTGGIYEQYF. The CDR3 bases are TGCGCCAGCAGCCAGACAGGGGGAATCTACGAGCAGTACTTC. V gene TRBV4-1 combines with J gene TRBJ2-7; TRBD1 agrees at 9 bases. Losses at the gene ends were 3 bases for V and 3 bases for J; bases not matched to a gene: 3. This CDR3 has 14 residues. Germline-derived CDR1 and CDR2 are MGHRA and YSYEKL.

This chain connects TRBV20-1 to TRBJ2-7, with D maybe TRBD1 (5 bases). The germline gives CDR1 DFQATT, CDR2 SNEGSKA (reference sequence). The CDR3 sequence is 13 residues long. V was pared by 3 bases and J by 0 bases, with 9 bases between. The CDR3 spells CSARRDSSYEQYF. CDR3 DNA: TGCAGTGCTAGGAGAGACAGCTCCTACGAGCAGTACTTC.

V gene TRBV6-1 combines with J gene TRBJ2-5; 11 positions agree with TRBD2. Germline values: CDR1 MNHNS, CDR2 SASEGT. The CDR3 length is 16 residues. Germline trimming cut 3 bases from V and 7 bases from J; bases unmatched to any gene: 10. The CDR3 nucleotides read TGTGCCAGCAGTGACTTTACTAGCGGGGGCCCTGGGACCCAGTACTTC. It translates to CASSDFTSGGPGTQYF.

This chain links TRBV27 with TRBJ2-7; TRBD1 agrees at 7 bases. V shed 8 bases and J 0 bases; nucleotides not matched to a gene: 7. The CDR3 totals 14 residues. Germline V gives CDR1 MNHEY, CDR2 SMNVEV (reference sequence). The CDR3 coding sequence is TGTGCCAGCGCCACAGGGGCCTCCTCCTACGAGCAGTACTTC. This translates into CASATGASSYEQYF.

The genes are TRBV11-2 and TRBJ2-4; D may correspond to TRBD1 or TRBD2 (5 bases each). Germline V CDR1 and CDR2: SGHAT, FQNNGV. V was pared by 5 bases and J by 0 bases, with 20 bases between. The CDR3 has 18 amino acids. CDR3 nucleotides: TGTGCCAGCAGCCGGGGACGGCGCCCACCTCTAGCCAAAAACATTCAGTACTTC. Translation gives CASSRGRRPPLAKNIQYF.

This clonotype occurred a few times. The rearrangement links TRBV20-1 to TRBJ2-7, with TRBD2 matching 11 bases. CDR3 size: 17 residues. V gave up 0 bases and J gave up 3 bases; unmatched junction bases: 10. Germline V gene data show CDR1 as DFQATT and CDR2 as SNEGSKA (reference sequence). In nucleotides, the CDR3 is TGCAGTGCTAGAGATCGGCGACTAGCGGGGAAACACTACGAGCAGTACTTC. Residues: CSARDRRLAGKHYEQYF.

J is TRBJ2-1 and V is TRBV9, with a possible D match to TRBD2 (6 bases). CDR3 size: 13 residues. The germline V and J ends were trimmed by 3 bases and 10 bases, with 14 bases remaining between them. CDR1 SGDLS and CDR2 YYNGEE come from the germline V gene. The CDR3 sequence: CASSGRVGGEQFF. As DNA, the CDR3 is TGTGCCAGCAGCGGCAGGGTTGGAGGGGAGCAGTTCTTC.

The sample holds a few counts of this clonotype. The chain joins TRBV20-1 to TRBJ2-4; 7 bases fit TRBD1. This CDR3 has 15 residues. V dropped 1 base and J dropped 3; count of bases not matched to a gene: 6. Germline CDR1 reads DFQATT; CDR2 reads SNEGSKA (reference sequence). CDR3 region: CSARVHRGDKNIQYF. DNA of the CDR3: TGCAGTGCTAGAGTTCACAGGGGAGACAAAAACATTCAGTACTTC.

V usage is TRBV5-6 and J usage is TRBJ2-5; D is unclear. Germline CDR1 reads SGHDT; CDR2 reads YYEEEE. The CDR3 length is 13 residues. V dropped 4 bases and J dropped 0 bases, with 7 bases sitting between them. CDR3 in DNA: TGTGCCAGCAGCGAGGTAAACCAAGAGACCCAGTACTTC. Amino acids: CASSEVNQETQYF.

The chain uses TRBV2 and TRBJ2-6, with 10 bases lining up with TRBD1. V lost 11 bases to trimming and J lost 1 base; unmatched junction nucleotides: 17. CDR1 is SNHLY and CDR2 is FYNNEI in the germline V gene. There are 19 residues in the CDR3. The CDR3 sequence: CALSGGYRDRGSGANVLTF. The CDR3 DNA follows: TGTGCCCTCAGTGGGGGCTATAGGGACAGGGGATCTGGGGCCAACGTCCTGACTTTC.

The genes are TRBV6-1 and TRBJ2-1; TRBD2 matches at 8 bases. This CDR3 has 14 residues. With V trimmed by 5 bases and J by 6 bases, 6 bases remained unmatched. In germline, CDR1 is MNHNS, CDR2 SASEGT. This chain's CDR3 is CASSRGGGPNEQFF. Here the CDR3 DNA reads TGTGCCAGCAGTCGGGGGGGGGGCCCCAATGAGCAGTTCTTC.

The chain has TRBV20-1 and TRBJ2-1; the D gene could be TRBD1 or TRBD2 (5 bases each). The CDR3 covers 14 residues. The V and J ends lost 2 bases and 4 bases respectively, with 12 bases between them. Germline assignment: CDR1 DFQATT and CDR2 SNEGSKA (reference sequence). This CDR3 reads CSARWTQGYNEQFF. CDR3 DNA sequence: TGCAGTGCTAGATGGACTCAGGGATACAATGAGCAGTTCTTC.

V gene TRBV4-1 combines with J gene TRBJ2-3; no reliable D call. Deletions cut 0 bases from V and 7 bases from J, with 14 bases between. Germline CDR1 is MGHRA and CDR2 is YSYEKL. This CDR3 contains 15 residues. The CDR3 here is CASSQDWSALYTQYF. CDR3 nucleotide sequence: TGCGCCAGCAGCCAAGATTGGTCAGCCTTGTATACGCAGTATTTT.

The V and J genes are TRBV20-1 and TRBJ2-1; possible D gene TRBD2, 6 bases. The CDR3 runs 15 residues. The V and J ends lost 0 bases and 9 bases respectively, with 18 bases between them. In germline, CDR1 is DFQATT, CDR2 SNEGSKA (reference sequence). The CDR3 here is CSAREAGLNRGEQFF. As DNA, the CDR3 is TGCAGTGCTAGAGAGGCGGGGTTAAACCGGGGTGAGCAGTTCTTC.

This sequence joins TRBV20-1 and TRBJ2-5; D may be TRBD2 (5 bases). The CDR3 length is 14 residues. Germline V CDR1 and CDR2: DFQATT, SNEGSKA (reference sequence). V gave up 3 bases and J gave up 2 bases, with 13 bases separating them. CDR3 amino acids: CSARVSRLQETQYF. The CDR3 DNA sequence: TGCAGTGCTAGGGTCAGCCGACTACAAGAGACCCAGTACTTC.

This clonotype was detected only a few times. V usage is TRBV10-3 and J usage is TRBJ1-5; D is possibly TRBD1 (6 bases). The CDR3 runs to 15 residues. Germline assignment: CDR1 ENHRY and CDR2 SYGVKD. Trimming removed 6 bases from V and 0 bases from J, with 12 bases in between. CDR3 amino acids: CAISNGQYSNQPQHF. CDR3 nucleotide sequence: TGTGCCATCAGCAACGGACAGTATAGCAATCAGCCCCAGCATTTT.

The rearrangement joins TRBV12-3 or TRBV12-4 to TRBJ1-1; D is undetermined. The CDR3 covers 14 residues. The V and J ends lost 6 bases and 0 bases respectively, with 11 bases between them. The CDR3 spells CASSPTVMNTEAFF. CDR3 sequence (DNA): TGTGCCAGCAGCCCCACAGTCATGAACACTGAAGCTTTCTTT.

This clonotype was counted a few times. The rearrangement uses TRBV20-1 and TRBJ2-7; 13 bases map to TRBD2. There are 16 residues in the CDR3. V trimming: 6 bases; J trimming: 3 bases; junction bases outside the gene matches: 11. In germline, CDR1 is DFQATT, CDR2 SNEGSKA (reference sequence). The CDR3 DNA reads as TGCAGTGCCAGAACTTCGGGACTAGCGGGAAACTACGAGCAGTACTTC. This encodes CSARTSGLAGNYEQYF.

V gene TRBV20-1 combines with J gene TRBJ2-1; D gene ambiguous. Germline V CDR1 and CDR2: DFQATT, SNEGSKA (reference sequence). The CDR3 has 14 amino acids. The V end lost 1 base, the J end lost 1 base, and 8 bases lay between the germline ends. In DNA, the CDR3 is TGCAGTGCTAGAGTGCCTGAGTCCTACAATGAGCAGTTCTTC. It encodes CSARVPESYNEQFF.

This clonotype was counted between two and nine times. V and J are TRBV5-6 and TRBJ2-1; D gene ambiguous. Between the trimmed V and J ends, which lost 4 bases and 0 bases, there was a span of 14 bases. The CDR3 extends over 16 amino acids. The germline CDR1 and CDR2 sequences are SGHDT and YYEEEE. CDR3 coding DNA: TGTGCCAGCAGCCCCGTCGGGCGTAGCTCCTACAATGAGCAGTTCTTC. The encoded protein is CASSPVGRSSYNEQFF. Full variable domain (rest looked up from reference TRBV5-6 and TRBJ2-1): DAGVTQSPTHLIKTRGQQVTLRCSPKSGHDTVSWYQQALGQGPQFIFQYYEEEERQRGNFPDRFSGHQFPNYSSELNVNALLLGDSALYLCASSPVGRSSYNEQFFGPGTRLTVL.

This clonotype was detected only a few times. The J gene is TRBJ1-4, the V gene TRBV7-2, with 7 bases that match TRBD1. CDR1 is SGHTA, CDR2 FQGNSA, per germline. The trim removed 5 bases at V and 8 bases at J, leaving 8 bases unmatched. CDR3 length: 14 residues. The CDR3 region has the DNA TGTGCCAGCAGCCGCGACAGGGTTTGGGAAAAACTGTTTTTT. As protein: CASSRDRVWEKLFF. Looking up the rest from reference TRBV7-2 and TRBJ1-4 gives the full variable domain: GAGVSQSPSNKVTEKGKDVELRCDPISGHTALYWYRQSLGQGLEFLIYFQGNSAPDKSGLPSDRFSAERTGGSVSTLTIQRTQQEDSAVYLCASSRDRVWEKLFFGSGTQLSVL.

This clonotype was picked up a small number of times. This chain links TRBV12-3 or TRBV12-4 with TRBJ2-3; 7 nucleotides match TRBD2. The CDR3 covers 16 residues. Germline trimming cut 5 bases from V and 2 bases from J; bases unmatched to any gene: 10. The CDR3 bases are TGTGCCAGCAGTCGTGGAACGGGAGGCCTCACAGATACGCAGTATTTT. It codes for CASSRGTGGLTDTQYF.

The sample holds a few counts of this clonotype. CDR3: CASSQIRGNTEAFF. The CDR3 region has the DNA TGCGCCAGCAGCCAAATCAGAGGGAACACTGAAGCTTTCTTT. The chain is built from TRBV5-1 and TRBJ1-1, with D unclear. The CDR3 loop spans 14 amino acids. V dropped 4 bases and J dropped 1 base, with 11 bases sitting between them. Germline V gene data show CDR1 as SGHRS and CDR2 as YFSETQ.

This clonotype showed up just once. The rearrangement uses TRBV6-1 and TRBJ2-3; maybe TRBD2 (6 bases). The CDR3 has 15 residues. CDR1 is MNHNS, CDR2 SASEGT, per germline. Trimming pared 5 bases from V and 3 bases from J, leaving 15 bases between. The CDR3 sequence: CASSQLAGVTDTQYF. The CDR3 nucleotides are TGTGCCAGCAGTCAACTAGCTGGAGTAACAGATACGCAGTATTTT.

The sample holds a few counts of this clonotype. The V and J genes are TRBV6-5 and TRBJ2-1; D gene unclear. Per germline, CDR1 MNHEY and CDR2 SVGAGI. The CDR3 is 14 residues long. V was trimmed by 2 bases and J by 2 bases, leaving 7 bases between them. CDR3 coding DNA: TGTGCCAGCAGTTACAAGGGAACCTACAATGAGCAGTTCTTC. This codes for CASSYKGTYNEQFF.

This clonotype showed up just a few times. This rearrangement joins TRBV6-5 to TRBJ1-1; D may be TRBD1 (5 bases). The germline CDR1 and CDR2 sequences are MNHEY and SVGAGI. The CDR3 has 15 residues. V lost 4 bases and J lost 1, with 13 bases in between. The CDR3 nucleotides are TGTGCCAGCAGTTTCGCCGGGGCCGAGAACACTGAAGCTTTCTTT. Its translation: CASSFAGAENTEAFF.

In its sample, this clonotype was seen a few times. V gene TRBV20-1 combines with J gene TRBJ2-7; no clear D gene. The CDR3 totals 14 residues. In germline, CDR1 is DFQATT, CDR2 SNEGSKA (reference sequence). The V and J ends lost 0 bases and 1 base respectively, with 10 bases between them. The CDR3 region is CSARDPGTSYEQYF. The CDR3 DNA reads as TGCAGTGCTAGAGATCCGGGCACTTCCTACGAGCAGTACTTC.

Many counts were recorded for this clonotype. The chain links TRBV24-1 to TRBJ2-1, with 10 positions matching TRBD2. V lost 4 bases to trimming and J lost 4 bases; unmatched junction nucleotides: 9. Germline CDR1 and CDR2: KGHDR and SFDVKD. This CDR3 has 17 amino acids. CDR3 loop: CATSDPTSGTTYNEQFF. CDR3 DNA sequence: TGTGCCACCAGTGACCCAACTAGCGGGACCACATACAATGAGCAGTTCTTC.

The chain employs TRBV6-2 or TRBV6-3 and TRBJ2-7; 13 bases agree with TRBD2. Per the germline V gene, CDR1 is MNHEY and CDR2 is SVGEGT. The ends lost 7 bases at V and 6 bases at J; junction bases unmatched: 9. The CDR3 contains 15 residues. In DNA form, the CDR3 reads TGTGCCAGCATGGCACTCGGACTAGCGGGAGTCGAGCAGTACTTC. Its translation: CASMALGLAGVEQYF.

This CDR3 reads CASSLSGTGVPNTEAFF. DNA for the CDR3: TGTGCCAGCAGTTTATCAGGGACTGGAGTTCCGAACACTGAAGCTTTCTTT. The V gene is TRBV27, the J gene TRBJ1-1; D might be TRBD1 (5 bases). Per the germline V gene, CDR1 is MNHEY and CDR2 is SMNVEV (reference sequence). V lost 0 bases to trimming and J lost 1 base, with 15 bases between them. The CDR3 has 17 residues.

The genes are TRBV5-1 and TRBJ2-1; 7 bases agree with TRBD2. Looked up from germline, CDR1 is SGHRS and CDR2 is YFSETQ. The CDR3 contains 14 residues. The ends lost 7 bases at V and 7 bases at J; junction bases unmatched: 11. For the CDR3, the DNA is TGCGCCAGCGGCGCCTTGCGGGAGTGGAATGAGCAGTTCTTC. Amino acids: CASGALREWNEQFF.

This clonotype was seen more than once but under ten times. The rearrangement uses TRBV6-5 and TRBJ1-2; the D is unclear. Deletions cut 5 bases from V and 4 bases from J, with 8 bases between. Germline V gene sequence: CDR1 MNHEY, CDR2 SVGAGI. The CDR3 runs to 12 residues. Written as DNA, the CDR3 is TGTGCCAGCAGTCACGCCGCCTATGGCTACACCTTC. This gives the protein CASSHAAYGYTF.